These T cell receptor beta chains were read from a single sample in a study of blood T cell repertoires in COVID-19. Only in-frame clones appear in the TCRdb table, and some are missing; sequencing was by immunoSEQ multiplex PCR. The data contain fewer than 350,000 clones, around 85% of them singletons. Sequencing was carried out using PBMCs or T cells enriched from blood (not recorded which). The receptors were sampled from a man aged 30 to 45 who had recovered from COVID-19. Each CDR3 is given with its conserved first and last residue. D genes are given only for firm matches. Only part of the rows carry a size: once, few, many, or a class if the clone is expanded.

V	size	D	J	CDR3	DNA
TRBV30	-	TRBD2	TRBJ2-7	CAWSWGGLRGSYEQYF	TGTGCCTGGAGTTGGGGGGGGTTAAGGGGAAGCTACGAGCAGTACTTC
TRBV5-1	-	TRBD1	TRBJ1-5	CASSLGQGANQPQHF	TGCGCCAGCAGCTTGGGCCAGGGGGCTAATCAGCCCCAGCATTTT
TRBV7-3	-	-	TRBJ2-7	CASSPSYSSYEQYF	TGTGCCAGCAGCCCGTCTTACAGCTCCTACGAGCAGTACTTC
TRBV4-3	-	-	TRBJ1-3	CASSPGVSGNTIYF	TGCGCCAGCAGCCCAGGGGTCTCTGGAAACACCATATATTTT
TRBV5-4	-	TRBD2	TRBJ2-1	CASSFGTSGGAVNEQFF	TGTGCCAGCAGCTTCGGGACTAGCGGGGGGGCAGTCAATGAGCAGTTCTTC
TRBV19	-	-	TRBJ1-5	CASSVNLLQPQHF	TGTGCCAGTAGTGTCAACCTCCTACAGCCCCAGCATTTT
TRBV11-2	-	TRBD2	TRBJ2-3	CASSPLAGGPIDTQYF	TGTGCCAGCAGCCCACTAGCGGGGGGGCCTATAGATACGCAGTATTTT
TRBV19	-	TRBD1	TRBJ2-3	CASSIPGQGSDTQYF	TGTGCCAGTAGTATTCCGGGACAGGGTTCAGATACGCAGTATTTT
TRBV2	-	TRBD1	TRBJ1-4	CASSDQGVVEKLFF	TGTGCCAGCAGTGACCAGGGGGTCGTAGAAAAACTGTTTTTT
TRBV4-1	-	TRBD2	TRBJ2-2	CASSQDLGGYTGELFF	TGCGCCAGCAGCCAAGATCTCGGGGGGTACACCGGGGAGCTGTTTTTT
TRBV19	-	-	TRBJ2-2	CASTQGTLISGELFF	TGTGCCAGTACTCAGGGGACCTTAATTTCCGGGGAGCTGTTTTTT
TRBV7-6	-	-	TRBJ2-5	CASSFAQETQYF	TGTGCCAGCAGCTTTGCGCAAGAGACCCAGTACTTC
TRBV7-6	-	TRBD1	TRBJ2-5	CASSRGQGRWETQYF	TGTGCCAGCAGCCGAGGACAGGGTAGATGGGAGACCCAGTACTTC
TRBV5-1	-	TRBD1	TRBJ1-1	CASRVTGTRNTEAFF	TGCGCCAGCAGGGTGACAGGGACGAGGAACACTGAAGCTTTCTTT
TRBV5-6	-	-	TRBJ1-1	CASSLPRGSEAFF	TGTGCCAGCAGCTTGCCCCGGGGGAGTGAAGCTTTCTTT
TRBV7-9	-	TRBD2	TRBJ2-7	CASSLSGGAIYEQYF	TGTGCCAGCAGCTTAAGCGGGGGGGCCATCTACGAGCAGTACTTC
TRBV12-5	-	-	TRBJ1-5	CASGFGGAGGATQPQHF	TGTGCTAGTGGTTTCGGGGGGGCGGGGGGCGCGACTCAGCCCCAGCATTTT
TRBV7-9	-	-	TRBJ1-2	CASSFGGDPTSF	TGTGCCAGCAGCTTCGGCGGAGACCCGACCTCCTTC
TRBV7-6	-	TRBD2	TRBJ2-2	CASSLRGLSGNTGELFF	TGTGCCAGCAGCCTTAGGGGACTATCTGGAAACACCGGGGAGCTGTTTTTT
TRBV10-3	-	-	TRBJ1-4	CAISESGQNEKLFF	TGTGCCATCAGTGAGTCGGGCCAGAATGAAAAACTGTTTTTT
TRBV7-2	-	-	TRBJ1-6	CASSLYREIRPISPLHF	TGTGCCAGCAGCTTGTACAGGGAAATCCGCCCCATTTCACCCCTCCACTTT
TRBV4-1	once	-	TRBJ2-2	CASSQGRLSYTGELFF	TGCGCCAGCAGCCAAGGAAGACTTTCGTACACCGGGGAGCTGTTTTTT